This T cell receptor (beta chain) emerged from a study of T cell repertoires in cytomegalovirus infection. Overall study: In public TCR beta signatures, there were indications of both CMV infection and matching HLA type.

The germline gives CDR1 MNHNY, CDR2 SVGAGI (reference sequence). With 2 bases removed from V and 8 bases from J, the gap between germline ends came to 15 bases. This CDR3 region has 14 residues. In its sample, this clonotype was seen a few times. Its antigen is undetermined. In TCRdb, the reads were re-called with MiXCR into one record per CDR3 protein. The table lists about 180,000 distinct CDR3 sequences, 15% to 20% of them singletons. Findings and caveats of the study: CMV carriers having the relevant HLA were flagged by cumulative public TCR beta family frequency. Predominance within the ex vivo response was attributable to HLA-C-restricted CMV-specific TCR beta clonotypes.

This receptor was taken from a human donor in good health (CMV status not recorded). Some clones in this sample may be carry-over from other donors' samples. The sample consisted of CD8+ T cells from PBMCs. This chain links TRBV6-6 with TRBJ1-2; D not resolved. This chain's CDR3 is CASSYTGRGRGYTF. CDR3 nucleotide sequence: TGTGCCAGCAGTTACACTGGACGCGGTAGGGGCTACACCTTC.